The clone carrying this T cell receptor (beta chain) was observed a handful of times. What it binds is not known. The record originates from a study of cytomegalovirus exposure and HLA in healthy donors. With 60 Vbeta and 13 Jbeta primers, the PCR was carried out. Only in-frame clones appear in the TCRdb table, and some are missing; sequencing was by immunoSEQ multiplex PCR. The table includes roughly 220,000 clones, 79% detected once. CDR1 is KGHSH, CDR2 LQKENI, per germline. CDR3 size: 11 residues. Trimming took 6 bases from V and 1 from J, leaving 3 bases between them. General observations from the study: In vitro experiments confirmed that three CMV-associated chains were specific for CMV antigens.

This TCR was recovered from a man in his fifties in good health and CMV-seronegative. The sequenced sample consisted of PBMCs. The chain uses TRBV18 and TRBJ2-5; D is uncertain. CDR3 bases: TGTGCCAGCTCGGCCCAAGAGACCCAGTACTTC. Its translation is CASSAQETQYF.